What follows are 14 T cell receptor beta chains derived from one specimen sequenced in a study of technical replicates of blood from a few donors. Clones were read by immunoSEQ multiplex PCR, and TCRdb kept only the in-frame ones, dropping some. The table has about 34,000 clones, over 85% seen once. Source material: PBMCs. The receptors stem from a human donor in good health. Some clones in this sample may be carry-over from other donors' samples.

This chain links TRBV11-2 with TRBJ2-7; 9 bases map to TRBD1. CDR3 length: 15 residues. Unmatched junction bases numbered 7, after V lost 5 bases and J lost 2 bases. Germline CDR1 and CDR2: SGHAT and FQNNGV. CDR3 DNA: TGTGCCAGCAGCCAAACAGGGGGCATAGCCTACGAGCAGTACTTC. The encoded protein is CASSQTGGIAYEQYF. Full variable domain (outside the CDR3, taken from reference TRBV11-2 and TRBJ2-7): EAGVAQSPRYKIIEKRQSVAFWCNPISGHATLYWYQQILGQGPKLLIQFQNNGVVDDSQLPKDRFSAERLKGVDSTLKIQPAKLEDSAVYLCASSQTGGIAYEQYFGPGTRLTVT.

The chain combines TRBV29-1 with TRBJ1-2, with no clear D. V dropped 3 bases and J dropped 14 bases, with 19 bases sitting between them. Per germline, CDR1 SQVTM and CDR2 ANQGSEA. The CDR3 is 12 residues long. The CDR3 loop is CSVEVLASGWTF. The CDR3 bases are TGCAGCGTTGAGGTATTGGCGTCGGGTTGGACCTTC.

The chain employs TRBV25-1 and TRBJ2-5; D uncertain. The CDR3 is 14 amino acids. Trimming stripped 4 bases from V and 1 base from J, with 10 bases between. The germline V gene has CDR1 MGHDK and CDR2 SYGVNS. CDR3 nucleotides: TGTGCCAGCAGTGCCGAACTACTCCAAGAGACCCAGTACTTC. Amino acids: CASSAELLQETQYF.

The chain links TRBV7-2 to TRBJ2-1; TRBD2 matches at 7 bases. The CDR3 loop spans 12 amino acids. Germline trimming cut 5 bases from V and 7 bases from J; bases unmatched to any gene: 2. Per germline, CDR1 SGHTA and CDR2 FQGNSA. This CDR3 reads CASSRAGNEQFF. The DNA for the CDR3 is TGTGCCAGCAGCCGAGCGGGGAATGAGCAGTTCTTC. The full variable domain, completed using reference TRBV7-2 and TRBJ2-1, is GAGVSQSPSNKVTEKGKDVELRCDPISGHTALYWYRQSLGQGLEFLIYFQGNSAPDKSGLPSDRFSAERTGGSVSTLTIQRTQQEDSAVYLCASSRAGNEQFFGPGTRLTVL.

The chain links TRBV7-9 to TRBJ2-7, with 12 bases lining up with TRBD1. CDR3 length equals 16 residues. CDR1 and CDR2 (germline): SEHNR, FQNEAQ (reference sequence). V shed 0 bases and J 4 bases; nucleotides not matched to a gene: 4. The CDR3, as DNA: TGTGCCAGCAGCTTAGCGAGGGGACAGGGGGCTTACGAGCAGTACTTC. This gives the protein CASSLARGQGAYEQYF.

A note on this clone: This CDR3 is also generated by other DNA sequences in the sample. The chain joins TRBV6-5 to TRBJ2-7; 10 bases align to TRBD2. V was clipped by 0 bases and J by 3 bases; unmatched bases: 2. The CDR3 totals 15 residues. Germline CDR1 and CDR2: MNHEY and SVGAGI. The CDR3 reads CASSYSLAGGYEQYF. In nucleotides, the CDR3 is TGTGCCAGCAGTTACTCGTTAGCGGGAGGCTACGAGCAGTACTTC.

This clone has just one count. V usage is TRBV4-3 and J usage is TRBJ2-3; maybe TRBD2 (5 bases). Germline values: CDR1 LGHNA, CDR2 YSLEER. This CDR3 contains 13 residues. V lost 1 base to trimming and J lost 8 bases, with 10 bases between them. The CDR3 loop is CASSQASAGTQYF. The CDR3, as DNA: TGCGCCAGCAGCCAAGCGTCGGCGGGTACGCAGTATTTT.

As DNA, the CDR3 is TGTGCCAGCAGCTTGGAGATAGCGGGCGGCCCAGATACGCAGTATTTT. Its translation is CASSLEIAGGPDTQYF. The chain uses TRBV5-4 and TRBJ2-3, with TRBD2 identical over 7 bases. After removal of 0 bases from V and 4 bases from J, the junction contained 8 bases not matched to a gene. From germline, CDR1 is SGHNT and CDR2 YYREEE (reference sequence). The CDR3 extends over 16 amino acids.

The V gene is TRBV5-4, the J gene TRBJ2-7; 7 bases are a match to TRBD2. CDR1 and CDR2 from the germline V gene are SGHNT and YYREEE (reference sequence). CDR3 size: 15 residues. V lost 4 bases and J lost 1; bases outside the gene matches: 8. DNA for the CDR3: TGTGCCAGCAGCCCTACGGGACTACTTTCCTACGAGCAGTACTTC. It specifies CASSPTGLLSYEQYF.

The chain joins TRBV30 to TRBJ2-5; D remains unclear. The CDR3 spans 13 residues. From germline, CDR1 is GTSNPN and CDR2 SVGIG (reference sequence). Trimming cost V 0 bases and J 5 bases, with 10 bases left between them. As DNA, the CDR3 is TGTGCCTGGAGTGTACCGGTGGTGGAGACCCAGTACTTC. Protein sequence: CAWSVPVVETQYF.

The V gene is TRBV19, the J gene TRBJ2-1; perhaps TRBD1 as D (6 bases). CDR1 LNHDA and CDR2 SQIVND come from the germline V gene (reference sequence). This CDR3 comprises 11 residues. V dropped 3 bases and J dropped 10 bases, with 7 bases sitting between them. DNA of the CDR3: TGTGCCAGTAGTATTGGGACAGAGCAGTTCTTC. This gives the protein CASSIGTEQFF.

The chain links TRBV15 to TRBJ2-3, with 12 bases identical to TRBD1. CDR3 length: 23 residues. Germline CDR1 and CDR2: LNHNV and YYDKDF (reference sequence). V was pared by 4 bases and J by 0 bases, with 23 bases of the junction left unmatched. In DNA form, the CDR3 reads TGTGCCACCAGCACCTCGGGACAGGGGGCGCCTAGCGGGGGAGAGGAAAGCACAGATACGCAGTATTTT. Translating it yields CATSTSGQGAPSGGEESTDTQYF.

The V gene is TRBV5-4, the J gene TRBJ2-1, with a tentative D call TRBD1 (6 bases). V was trimmed by 4 bases and J by 6 bases, leaving 14 bases between them. The CDR3 runs to 14 residues. Germline CDR1 reads SGHNT; CDR2 reads YYREEE (reference sequence). The CDR3 DNA reads as TGTGCCAGCAGCAGGAAGACAGGCCCCAATGAGCAGTTCTTC. Its translation is CASSRKTGPNEQFF.

This rearrangement joins TRBV5-1 to TRBJ2-2; 10 bases are shared with TRBD2. This CDR3 is built from 15 residues. CDR1 is SGHRS and CDR2 is YFSETQ in the germline V gene. V gave up 5 bases and J gave up 7 bases; unmatched junction bases: 8. CDR3 amino acids: CASRELAGSNGELFF. CDR3 DNA sequence: TGCGCCAGCAGAGAACTAGCGGGGTCGAACGGGGAGCTGTTTTTT.